This T cell receptor beta chain emerged from a study of blood T cells in healthy people across ages (dated by TCRdb to 2013 to 2016). Turning to the overall study: Template switching captured roughly one uniquely barcoded TCR beta cDNA molecule per two T cells in model experiments. The donors were divided into four age groups: young (average 16 years), middle-aged (about 39), aged (about 60) and long-lived (roughly 86). The study analyzed two additional independent replicas of 1 million unique cDNA reads from the same blood draw for two donors, one aged 18 to 29 and one aged 80 or older. Using deep sequencing normalized with unique cDNA molecular identifiers, the study measured how TCR beta repertoire diversity changes with age. To avoid experimental bias, donors of different ages were randomly spread across the sequencing lanes.

To prepare the library, 5' RACE was applied. The reads were generated on an Illumina HiSeq 2500. The second PCR ran for roughly 7 to 12 cycles and used a J-beta primer mix along with a sample-barcoded 5' primer. Each TCR beta cDNA molecule received a unique molecular identifier from a template-switch 5' adaptor carrying 12 random nucleotides. At least 2.5 million CDR3-containing paired-end reads were obtained from each sample. The Mint cDNA synthesis kit, primed by a TRBC-specific oligonucleotide, was used to synthesize first-strand cDNA from all RNA. After uracil-DNA glycosylase treatment, a first 18-cycle PCR used universal primers M1SS and BC2_uni_R on all cDNA. In the source study's methods: Each sample was normalized by randomly selecting 1 million high-quality reads, each carrying a distinct molecular identifier. Instead of being binned into consensus sequences, reads with shared molecular identifiers were discarded. MiTCR, run with a Q25 quality threshold and the strictest error-elimination algorithm, handled CDR3 identification, clonotype clustering and error correction. A nonparametric unseen species model using Euler transformation provided a lower-bound estimate of total TCR beta diversity. TCRdb reanalyzed the raw reads on its own, using fastp at Q25 for trimming and MiXCR for clone calling, and kept in-frame beta chains. CDR3 protein duplicates are merged, each entry listing the most common genes and DNA. V and J calls and clone size were set by TCRdb, not the authors. The sample contains about 1,800,000 distinct CDR3 sequences, 28% of them found a single time. Less than 9.5% of the sample goes to the ten largest clones.

What the work shows at the level of the full study, not this receptor alone: There was a strong correlation between observed TCR beta diversity and the percentage of naive T cells measured by flow cytometry. Estimates of total diversity based on one million sequenced T cells were regarded as lower bounds and as underestimates. Conclusive comparison of naive and antigen-experienced compartments was prevented by the profiling of bulk unsorted PBMCs. As age increased, observed TCR beta diversity per million T cells dropped in a roughly linear way, and a significant reduction was already evident by age approximately 40. Compared with the aged group, the long-lived group had more naive CD4+ T cells, fewer expanded clones and increased TCR diversity, a pattern suggesting age selection. The CMV infection status of donors was not known, potentially confounding age-related changes in expanded clonotypes.

The donors were under 40 Caucasian individuals from Russia, aged roughly 6 to 100 years, who were systemically healthy. Each donor gave 8 to 10 milliliters of peripheral blood, collected into EDTA-treated Vacutainer tubes. Ficoll-Paque density-gradient centrifugation was used to isolate PBMCs, with at least 7 million obtained per sample. Total RNA, at least 6 micrograms per sample, was extracted from PBMCs with Trizol reagent. Naive CD45RAhigh/CD27high T cell percentages were measured by flow cytometry on a PBMC aliquot from every donor. Concerning this clonotype itself: The antigen it binds to is not known. Base qualities are not recorded, but no much larger clone differs from it by a single base.

CDR1 is given as LGHDT and CDR2 as YNNKEL, both from the germline V gene (reference sequence). The cysteine opens and the phenylalanine closes a CDR3 of 12 amino acids. Only CDR3 DNA is held: 36 bases, read in frame from base 1. V ends up 9 bases short and J 8 bases short, with an unmatched junction base count of 9. Recombination connected TRBV3-1 to TRBJ1-2; TRBD1 fits 7 bases in the junction. The sample consisted of blood. The sequence was collected from a woman aged 25 to 39 in good health. The CDR3 protein is CASRQGRYGYTF. The nucleotides are TGTGCCAGTAGACAGGGTCGTTACGGCTACACCTTC.